This TCR beta chain appears in the sequencing data of a study of identical twins. Study-level results: Twin-shared out-of-frame alpha sequences were enriched for low generation probability. Surplus twin overlap in beta out-of-frame sequences was less pronounced.

Trimming removed 8 bases from V and 1 base from J, with 7 bases in between. Germline CDR1 reads LNHNV; CDR2 reads YYDKDF (reference sequence). The CDR3 runs 12 residues. This clonotype was found many times. Its antigen is unknown. MiXCR, run by TCRdb on the 5' RACE reads, gives a single entry per CDR3 protein. The table shows 200,000 to 250,000 distinct CDR3 sequences, with less than 8% occurring only once. These data were likewise used in another study, on yellow fever vaccine responses in identical twins.

The material sequenced was memory (CD45RO+) T cells sorted from blood. The chain joins TRBV15 to TRBJ2-3, with D maybe TRBD1 (6 bases). This TCR derives from a woman aged 18-29 years in good health. The CDR3 reads CATEGGTDTQYF. CDR3 in DNA: TGTGCCACCGAGGGGGGCACAGATACGCAGTATTTT.